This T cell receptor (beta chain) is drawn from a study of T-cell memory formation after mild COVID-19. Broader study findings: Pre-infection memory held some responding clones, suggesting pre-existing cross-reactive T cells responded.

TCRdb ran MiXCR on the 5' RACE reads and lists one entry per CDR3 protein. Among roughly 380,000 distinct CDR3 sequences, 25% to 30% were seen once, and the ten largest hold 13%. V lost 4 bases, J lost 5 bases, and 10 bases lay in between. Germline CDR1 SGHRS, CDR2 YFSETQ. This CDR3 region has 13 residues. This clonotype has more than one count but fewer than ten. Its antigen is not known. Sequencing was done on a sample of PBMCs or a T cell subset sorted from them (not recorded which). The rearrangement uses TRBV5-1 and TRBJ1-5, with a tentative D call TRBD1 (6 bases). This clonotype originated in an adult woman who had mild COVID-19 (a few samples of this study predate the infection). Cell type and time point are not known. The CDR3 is CASSQGSDQPQHF. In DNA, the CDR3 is TGCGCCAGCAGCCAGGGGTCTGATCAGCCCCAGCATTTT.